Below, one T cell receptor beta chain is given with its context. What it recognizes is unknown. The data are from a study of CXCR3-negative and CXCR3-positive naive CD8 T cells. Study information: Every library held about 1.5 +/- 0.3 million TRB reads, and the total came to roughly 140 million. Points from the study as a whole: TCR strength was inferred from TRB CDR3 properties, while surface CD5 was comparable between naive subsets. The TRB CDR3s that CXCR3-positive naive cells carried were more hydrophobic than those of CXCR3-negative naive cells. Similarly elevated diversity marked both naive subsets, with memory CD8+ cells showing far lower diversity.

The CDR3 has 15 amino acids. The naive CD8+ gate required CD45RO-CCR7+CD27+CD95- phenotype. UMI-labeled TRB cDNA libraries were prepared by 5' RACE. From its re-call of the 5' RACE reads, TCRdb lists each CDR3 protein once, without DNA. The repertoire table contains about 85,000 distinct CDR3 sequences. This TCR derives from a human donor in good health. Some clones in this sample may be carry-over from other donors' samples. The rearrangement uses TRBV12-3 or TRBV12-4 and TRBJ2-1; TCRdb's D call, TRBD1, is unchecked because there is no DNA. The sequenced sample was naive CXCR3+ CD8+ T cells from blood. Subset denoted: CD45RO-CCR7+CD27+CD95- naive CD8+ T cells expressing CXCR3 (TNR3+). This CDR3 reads CASTGGAGSYNEQFF.